This T cell receptor (beta chain) was profiled in a study of T cell changes during pregnancy in multiple sclerosis. TCRdb's table, derived via immunoSEQ multiplex PCR, lists solely in-frame clones and lacks some. The sample lists some 94,000 clones; approximately 90% were seen once. Germline assignment: CDR1 MDHEN and CDR2 SYDVKM. The CDR3 has 14 residues. The germline V and J ends were trimmed by 5 bases and 3 bases, with 12 bases remaining between them. The chain uses TRBV28 and TRBJ2-3; weak D call: TRBD1 (7 bases). The clonotype originates from a female donor in good health, enrolled as a control in a pregnancy study. Here the sequenced sample was peripheral blood, taken in the first trimester of pregnancy. The CDR3 DNA sequence: TGTGCCAGCAGTCCGTCAGGGGGGACAGATACGCAGTATTTT. Translated, it gives CASSPSGGTDTQYF.